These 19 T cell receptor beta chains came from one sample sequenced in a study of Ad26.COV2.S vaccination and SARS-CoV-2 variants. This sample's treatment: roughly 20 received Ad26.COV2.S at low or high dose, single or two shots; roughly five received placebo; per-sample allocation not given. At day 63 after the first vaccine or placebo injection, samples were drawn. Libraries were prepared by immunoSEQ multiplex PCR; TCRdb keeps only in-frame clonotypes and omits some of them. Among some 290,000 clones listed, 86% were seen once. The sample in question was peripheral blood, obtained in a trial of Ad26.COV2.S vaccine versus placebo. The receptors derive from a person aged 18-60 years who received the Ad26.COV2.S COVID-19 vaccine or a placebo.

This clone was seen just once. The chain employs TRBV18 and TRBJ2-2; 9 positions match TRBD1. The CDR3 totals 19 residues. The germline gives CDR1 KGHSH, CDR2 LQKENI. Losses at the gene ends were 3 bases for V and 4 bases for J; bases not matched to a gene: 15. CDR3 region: CASSPRPINRGRSTGELFF. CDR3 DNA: TGTGCCAGCTCACCCCGGCCGATTAACAGGGGGCGAAGCACCGGGGAGCTGTTTTTT.

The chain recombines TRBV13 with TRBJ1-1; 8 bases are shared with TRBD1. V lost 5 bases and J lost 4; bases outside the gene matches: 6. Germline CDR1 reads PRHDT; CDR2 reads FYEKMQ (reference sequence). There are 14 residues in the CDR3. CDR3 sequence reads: CASSPRTGGTEAFF. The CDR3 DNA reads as TGTGCCAGCAGCCCAAGAACAGGGGGCACTGAAGCTTTCTTT.

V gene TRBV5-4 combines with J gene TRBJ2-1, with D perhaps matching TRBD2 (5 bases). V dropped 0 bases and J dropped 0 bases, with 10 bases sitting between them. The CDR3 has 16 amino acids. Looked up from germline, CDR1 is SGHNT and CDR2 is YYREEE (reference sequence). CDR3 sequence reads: CASSLGGPHSYNEQFF. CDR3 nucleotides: TGTGCCAGCAGCTTGGGCGGGCCCCACTCCTACAATGAGCAGTTCTTC.

The CDR3 DNA reads as TGTGCCAGCTCACCAGGGACAGGGGGAAGGGAAAAACTGTTTTTT. The encoded protein is CASSPGTGGREKLFF. This chain connects TRBV18 to TRBJ1-4; 11 nucleotides agree with TRBD1. Germline CDR1 is KGHSH and CDR2 is LQKENI. The CDR3 is made up of 15 amino acids. The V segment lost 2 bases and the J segment 8 bases; nucleotides outside the gene matches: 4. The full variable domain, with the rest looked up from reference TRBV18 and TRBJ1-4, is NAGVMQNPRHLVRRRGQEARLRCSPMKGHSHVYWYRQLPEEGLKFMVYLQKENIIDESGMPKERFSAEFPKEGPSILRIQQVVRGDSAAYFCASSPGTGGREKLFFGSGTQLSVL.

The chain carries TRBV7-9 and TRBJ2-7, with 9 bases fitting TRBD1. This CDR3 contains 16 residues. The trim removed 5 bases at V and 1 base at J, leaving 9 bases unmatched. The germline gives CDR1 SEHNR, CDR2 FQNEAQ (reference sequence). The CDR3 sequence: CASSPTGTGPSYEQYF. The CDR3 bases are TGTGCCAGCAGCCCAACCGGGACAGGGCCTTCCTACGAGCAGTACTTC. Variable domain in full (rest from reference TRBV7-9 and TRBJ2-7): DTGVSQNPRHKITKRGQNVTFRCDPISEHNRLYWYRQTLGQGPEFLTYFQNEAQLEKSRLLSDRFSAERPKGSFSTLEIQRTEQGDSAMYLCASSPTGTGPSYEQYFGPGTRLTVT.

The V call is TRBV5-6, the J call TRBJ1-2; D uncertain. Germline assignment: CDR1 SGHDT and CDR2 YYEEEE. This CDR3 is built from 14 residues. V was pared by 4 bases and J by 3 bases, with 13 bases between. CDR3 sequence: CASSHGERDYGYTF. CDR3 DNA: TGTGCCAGCAGCCATGGGGAACGGGACTATGGCTACACCTTC. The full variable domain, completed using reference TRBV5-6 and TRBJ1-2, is DAGVTQSPTHLIKTRGQQVTLRCSPKSGHDTVSWYQQALGQGPQFIFQYYEEEERQRGNFPDRFSGHQFPNYSSELNVNALLLGDSALYLCASSHGERDYGYTFGSGTRLTVV.

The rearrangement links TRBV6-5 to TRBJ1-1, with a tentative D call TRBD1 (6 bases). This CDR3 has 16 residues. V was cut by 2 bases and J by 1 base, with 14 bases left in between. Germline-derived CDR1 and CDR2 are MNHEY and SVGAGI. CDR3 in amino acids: CASSYPGGSANTEAFF. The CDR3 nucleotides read TGTGCCAGCAGTTACCCCGGGGGCTCCGCGAACACTGAAGCTTTCTTT.

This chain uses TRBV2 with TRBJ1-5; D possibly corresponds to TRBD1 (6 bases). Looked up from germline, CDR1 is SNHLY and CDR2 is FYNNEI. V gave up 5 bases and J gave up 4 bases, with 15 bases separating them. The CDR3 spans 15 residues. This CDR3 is CASSLEQGLNQPQHF. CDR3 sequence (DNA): TGTGCCAGCAGTCTGGAACAGGGATTAAATCAGCCCCAGCATTTT.

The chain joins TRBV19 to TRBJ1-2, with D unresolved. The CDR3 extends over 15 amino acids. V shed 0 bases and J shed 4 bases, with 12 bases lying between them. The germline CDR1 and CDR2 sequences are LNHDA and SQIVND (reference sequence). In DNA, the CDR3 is TGTGCCAGTAGTATAGACCCGGGTATCCGCTATGGCTACACCTTC. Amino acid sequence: CASSIDPGIRYGYTF. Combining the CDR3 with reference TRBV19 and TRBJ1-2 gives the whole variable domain DGGITQSPKYLFRKEGQNVTLSCEQNLNHDAMYWYRQDPGQGLRLIYYSQIVNDFQKGDIAEGYSVSREKKESFPLTVTSAQKNPTAFYLCASSIDPGIRYGYTFGSGTRLTVV.

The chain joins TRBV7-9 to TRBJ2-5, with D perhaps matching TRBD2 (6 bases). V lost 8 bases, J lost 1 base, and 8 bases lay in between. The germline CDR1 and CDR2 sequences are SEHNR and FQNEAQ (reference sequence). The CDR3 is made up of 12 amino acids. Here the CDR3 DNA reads TGTGCCAGCGGCGGGACCCAAGAGACCCAGTACTTC. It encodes CASGGTQETQYF.

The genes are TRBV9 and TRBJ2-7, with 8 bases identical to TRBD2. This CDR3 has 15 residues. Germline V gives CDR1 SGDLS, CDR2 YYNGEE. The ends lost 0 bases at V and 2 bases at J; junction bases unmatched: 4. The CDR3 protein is CASSVGGSGAYEQYF. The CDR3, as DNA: TGTGCCAGCAGCGTAGGAGGTAGCGGGGCCTACGAGCAGTACTTC.

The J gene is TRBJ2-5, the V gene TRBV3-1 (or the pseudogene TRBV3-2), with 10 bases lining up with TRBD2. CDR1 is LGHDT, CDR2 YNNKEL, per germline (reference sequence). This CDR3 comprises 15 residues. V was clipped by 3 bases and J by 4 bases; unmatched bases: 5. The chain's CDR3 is CASSHTSGALETQYF. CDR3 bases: TGTGCCAGCAGCCATACTAGCGGGGCTTTAGAGACCCAGTACTTC.

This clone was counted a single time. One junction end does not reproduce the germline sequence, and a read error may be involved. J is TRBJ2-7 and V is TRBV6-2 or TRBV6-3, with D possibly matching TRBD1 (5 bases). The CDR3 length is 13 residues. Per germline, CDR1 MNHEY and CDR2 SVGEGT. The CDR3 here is CASSYVFRDEVDF. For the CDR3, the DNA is TGTGCCAGCAGTTACGTGTTCAGGGATGAAGTGGACTTC.

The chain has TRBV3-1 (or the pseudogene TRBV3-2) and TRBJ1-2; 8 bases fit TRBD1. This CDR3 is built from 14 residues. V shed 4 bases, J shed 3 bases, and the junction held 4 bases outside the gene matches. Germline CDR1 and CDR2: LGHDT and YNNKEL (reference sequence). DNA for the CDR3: TGTGCCAGCAGCCGGGACAGGTGGGACTATGGCTACACCTTC. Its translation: CASSRDRWDYGYTF.

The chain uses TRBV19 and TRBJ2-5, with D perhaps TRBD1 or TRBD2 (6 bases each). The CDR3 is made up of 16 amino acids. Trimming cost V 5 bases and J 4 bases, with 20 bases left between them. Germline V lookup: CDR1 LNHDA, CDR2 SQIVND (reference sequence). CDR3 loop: CASSRAPGALGETQYF. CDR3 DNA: TGTGCCAGTAGTCGGGCTCCGGGGGCCTTGGGAGAGACCCAGTACTTC. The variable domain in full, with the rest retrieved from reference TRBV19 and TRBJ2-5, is DGGITQSPKYLFRKEGQNVTLSCEQNLNHDAMYWYRQDPGQGLRLIYYSQIVNDFQKGDIAEGYSVSREKKESFPLTVTSAQKNPTAFYLCASSRAPGALGETQYFGPGTRLLVL.

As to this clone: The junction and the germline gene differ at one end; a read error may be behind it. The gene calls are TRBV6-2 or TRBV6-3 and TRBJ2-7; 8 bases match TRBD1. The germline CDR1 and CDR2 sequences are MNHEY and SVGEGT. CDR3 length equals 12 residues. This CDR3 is CASSYGTGTPLF. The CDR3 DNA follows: TGTGCCAGCAGTTACGGGACAGGAACCCCTCTCTTC.

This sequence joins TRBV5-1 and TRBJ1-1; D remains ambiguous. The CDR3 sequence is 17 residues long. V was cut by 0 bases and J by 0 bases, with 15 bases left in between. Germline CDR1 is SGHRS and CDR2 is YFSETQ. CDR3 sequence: CASSLGWYSELNTEAFF. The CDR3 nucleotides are TGCGCCAGCAGCTTGGGGTGGTATAGCGAATTGAACACTGAAGCTTTCTTT. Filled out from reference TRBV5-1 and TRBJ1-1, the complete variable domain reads KAGVTQTPRYLIKTRGQQVTLSCSPISGHRSVSWYQQTPGQGLQFLFEYFSETQRNKGNFPGRFSGRQFSNSRSEMNVSTLELGDSALYLCASSLGWYSELNTEAFFGQGTRLTVV.

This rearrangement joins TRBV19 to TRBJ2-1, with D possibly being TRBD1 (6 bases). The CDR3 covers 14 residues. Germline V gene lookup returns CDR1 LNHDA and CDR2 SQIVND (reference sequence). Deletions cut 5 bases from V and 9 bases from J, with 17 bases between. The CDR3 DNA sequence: TGTGCCAGTAGTCCTGACAGGTCTTTGGGTGAGCAGTTCTTC. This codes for CASSPDRSLGEQFF.

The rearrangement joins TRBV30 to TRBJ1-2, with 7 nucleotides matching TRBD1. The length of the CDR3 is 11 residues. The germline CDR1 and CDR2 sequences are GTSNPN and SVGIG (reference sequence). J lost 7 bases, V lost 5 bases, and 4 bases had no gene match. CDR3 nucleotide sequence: TGTGCCTGGGAGGGGGCTTCTGGCTACACCTTC. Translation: CAWEGASGYTF.